Given below is one T cell receptor beta chain in context. The record originates from a study of blood T cells in healthy people across ages. The V end lost 0 bases, the J end lost 1 base, and 13 bases lay between the germline ends. Germline V gene lookup returns CDR1 MGHRA and CDR2 YSYEKL. CDR3 size: 17 residues. The use of a sample-barcoded 5' primer and a J-beta primer mix characterized a second PCR of about 6 to 11 cycles. TCRdb reanalysed the 5' RACE reads using MiXCR and keeps one entry per CDR3 protein. The repertoire holds 1.5 million or so distinct CDR3 sequences, with under 55% as singletons.

This receptor was obtained from a woman aged 18 to 35 in good health. Sequenced sample: blood. The chain is built from TRBV4-1 and TRBJ2-1; TRBD1 might be the D (6 bases). The CDR3 region is CASSQDPPRGSYNEQFF. CDR3 DNA sequence: TGCGCCAGCAGCCAAGATCCCCCCAGGGGTTCCTACAATGAGCAGTTCTTC.